The 8 T cell receptor beta chains below come from one sample, sequenced in a study of blood T cells in healthy people across ages. Then a second PCR, running roughly 6 to 12 cycles, was carried out with a sample-barcoded 5' primer and a J-beta primer mix. MiXCR, applied by TCRdb to the 5' RACE reads, yields one record per CDR3 protein. Of some 370,000 distinct CDR3 sequences listed, approximately 51% are singletons. Sequencing was performed on blood. Source of these receptors: a man in his 60s in good health.

The table lists this clonotype with a count of one. The chain links TRBV5-6 to TRBJ2-7; possible D gene TRBD1, 5 bases. Per the germline V gene, CDR1 is SGHDT and CDR2 is YYEEEE. This CDR3 spans 13 amino acids. Trimming took 2 bases from V and 2 from J, leaving 8 bases between them. The CDR3 nucleotides read TGTGCCAGCAGCTTTGGGGCCGCCTACGAGCAGTACTTC. Encoded protein: CASSFGAAYEQYF.

V gene TRBV12-5 combines with J gene TRBJ2-1; weak D call: TRBD2 (5 bases). V was clipped by 1 base and J by 6 bases, with 13 bases between them. The germline V gene has CDR1 LGHNT and CDR2 FRNRAP. There are 15 residues in the CDR3. This CDR3 is CASGLGGQAVNEQFF. The CDR3 DNA reads TGTGCTAGTGGTTTGGGAGGGCAGGCCGTCAATGAGCAGTTCTTC.

CDR3 sequence reads: CSATPGTSLLETQYF. The CDR3, as DNA: TGCAGTGCAACTCCCGGGACTAGCCTCCTGGAGACCCAGTACTTC. This chain joins TRBV20-1 and TRBJ2-5; TRBD2 matches at 9 bases. Germline V gives CDR1 DFQATT, CDR2 SNEGSKA (reference sequence). The CDR3 sequence is 15 residues long. V shed 6 bases, J shed 5 bases, and the junction held 13 bases outside the gene matches.

The chain has TRBV14 and TRBJ2-3; 7 bases match TRBD2. This CDR3 spans 16 amino acids. V was pared by 0 bases and J by 4 bases, with 7 bases of the junction left unmatched. Looked up from germline, CDR1 is SGHDN and CDR2 is FVKESK. DNA for the CDR3: TGTGCCAGCAGCCAAGAACGCGGGAGTTTATCAGATACGCAGTATTTT. This sequence encodes CASSQERGSLSDTQYF.

This clonotype has more than one count but fewer than ten. The chain combines TRBV20-1 with TRBJ2-7; TRBD2 aligns across 9 bases. Germline CDR1 reads DFQATT; CDR2 reads SNEGSKA (reference sequence). The length of the CDR3 is 14 residues. The V and J ends lost 4 bases and 5 bases, in that order; junction bases with no gene match: 9. CDR3 in amino acids: CSATRLAGLDEQYF. The DNA of the CDR3 is TGCAGTGCTACCCGGCTAGCGGGACTCGACGAGCAGTACTTC.

This clonotype has more than one count but fewer than ten. The chain joins TRBV4-3 to TRBJ2-7; TRBD2 agrees at 10 bases. CDR1 and CDR2 from the germline V gene are LGHNA and YSLEER. Trimming at V came to 2 bases and at J to 4 bases, leaving 17 bases not matched to a gene. The CDR3 loop spans 19 amino acids. CDR3 protein: CASSQTGTSAGEGVYEQYF. The CDR3 nucleotides are TGCGCCAGCAGCCAAACCGGGACTAGCGCTGGAGAGGGGGTTTACGAGCAGTACTTC.

CDR3 coding DNA: TGTGCCAGCCATTTCGACAGGAACAATCAGCCCCAGCATTTT. This encodes CASHFDRNNQPQHF. J is TRBJ1-5 and V is TRBV28, with D tentatively TRBD1 (6 bases). Germline CDR1 is MDHEN and CDR2 is SYDVKM. CDR3 length: 14 residues. The ends were cut back, 8 bases at V and 3 bases at J, with 14 bases in the middle. Using reference TRBV28 and TRBJ1-5 for the parts outside the CDR3, the full variable domain is DVKVTQSSRYLVKRTGEKVFLECVQDMDHENMFWYRQDPGLGLRLIYFSYDVKMKEKGDIPEGYSVSREKKERFSLILESASTNQTSMYLCASHFDRNNQPQHFGDGTRLSIL.

This clonotype was counted at least ten times. V is TRBV7-2 and J is TRBJ2-3, with TRBD2 matching over 12 bases. Looked up from germline, CDR1 is SGHTA and CDR2 is FQGNSA. V lost 5 bases and J lost 6; bases outside the gene matches: 6. The CDR3 loop spans 15 amino acids. CDR3 in DNA: TGTGCCAGCAGCCTAGGGCTAGCGGGAGGGGATACGCAGTATTTT. Protein sequence: CASSLGLAGGDTQYF.